This TCR beta chain was found in a study of CD8 T cells in ankylosing spondylitis. Deletions cut 0 bases from V and 5 bases from J, with 10 bases between. CDR3 length: 14 amino acids. The germline V gene has CDR1 MNHEY and CDR2 SMNVEV (reference sequence). Study observations and caveats: Several of the motif variants were reported before in synovial fluid and blood from reactive arthritis. Apparently characteristic of ankylosing spondylitis blood was a TCR beta motif (eight highly homologous variants). In ankylosing spondylitis patients, matched synovial fluid reportedly showed significant enrichment of disease-linked clones.

Remarks on this clonotype: Antigen: not known.

TCRdb itself ran the 5' RACE reads through MiXCR, one entry per CDR3 protein. The sample gives about 420,000 distinct CDR3 sequences, around 20% of which show up once; about 16% is in the top ten. The receptor's source is a male donor with ankylosing spondylitis. The sample taken for sequencing was blood, either unsorted or a sorted T cell fraction (not recorded which). The V call is TRBV27, the J call TRBJ2-5; D gene unclear. CDR3 sequence (DNA): TGTGCCAGCAGTTTATCCCCCATGATCGAGACCCAGTACTTC. Its protein is CASSLSPMIETQYF.